This T cell receptor beta chain was captured in a study of control samples from healthy donors and cancer patients. Assay used: immunoSEQ multiplex PCR; TCRdb lists only in-frame clones, some missing. The sample lists approximately 150,000 clones; more than 90% were seen once. V was shortened by 3 bases and J by 7 bases, with 27 bases between the two germline ends. Germline V gene lookup returns CDR1 LNHDA and CDR2 SQIVND (reference sequence). CDR3 length: 18 amino acids. This chain links TRBV19 with TRBJ1-1; a possible D gene is TRBD1 (6 bases). The sequence was obtained from a middle-aged woman in good health. The material sequenced was blood. The CDR3 coding sequence is TGTGCCAGTAGTATGAAGGGGGAAGGTCTCTTGGGTGCTTATGAAGCTTTCTTT. Amino acids: CASSMKGEGLLGAYEAFF.